These 28 T cell receptor beta chains share one sample of origin, sequenced in a study of T cells in localized non-small cell lung cancer. The protocol was immunoSEQ multiplex PCR, while the TCRdb copy is restricted to in-frame clones and leaves out a portion. Of more than 9,000 clones listed, 70% to 80% are singletons. The sample here was peripheral blood, taken before any cancer treatment. The source of these receptors is a male donor older than 55 with stage I lung adenocarcinoma.

This clone appeared once. The chain is built from TRBV6-5 and TRBJ2-7, with TRBD1 as a possible D gene (6 bases). Germline V gives CDR1 MNHEY, CDR2 SVGAGI. V shed 4 bases and J shed 3 bases, with 13 bases lying between them. The CDR3 contains 14 residues. The CDR3 sequence is CASSFRHRDYEQYF. As DNA, the CDR3 is TGTGCCAGCAGTTTTCGGCACAGGGACTACGAGCAGTACTTC.

This clone turned up a few times. The chain recombines TRBV5-1 with TRBJ2-1; D is ambiguous. The germline V gene encodes CDR1 SGHRS and CDR2 YFSETQ. Deletions cut 0 bases from V and 2 bases from J, with 6 bases between. This CDR3 contains 14 residues. CDR3 residues: CASSLAGAYNEQFF. In DNA, the CDR3 is TGCGCCAGCAGCTTGGCAGGAGCCTACAATGAGCAGTTCTTC.

The chain uses TRBV4-2 and TRBJ2-7, with D possibly being TRBD1 (6 bases). Looked up from germline, CDR1 is LGHNA and CDR2 is YNFKEQ. CDR3 length: 15 amino acids. Trimming cost V 1 base and J 6 bases, with 16 bases left between them. CDR3 sequence (DNA): TGTGCCAGCAGCCAAGGGTACAGGGACGGTCGCGAGCAGTACTTC. It specifies CASSQGYRDGREQYF.

V gene TRBV5-4 combines with J gene TRBJ1-6, with D maybe TRBD1 (5 bases). With 3 bases removed from V and 5 bases from J, the gap between germline ends came to 12 bases. Germline values: CDR1 SGHNT, CDR2 YYREEE (reference sequence). The CDR3 has 15 residues. The CDR3 protein is CASSYLGRDNSPLHF. The CDR3 DNA sequence: TGTGCCAGCAGCTACCTGGGACGGGATAATTCACCCCTCCACTTT.

The J gene is TRBJ2-1, the V gene TRBV7-8; D not resolved. V was pared by 7 bases and J by 0 bases, with 13 bases between. The CDR3 spans 15 residues. The V gene's germline CDR1 is SGHVS and CDR2 FQNEAQ. DNA for the CDR3: TGTGCCAGCACCCCGGGCGGTACCTCCTACAATGAGCAGTTCTTC. Translated: CASTPGGTSYNEQFF. Full variable domain (rest looked up from reference TRBV7-8 and TRBJ2-1): GAGVSQSPRYKVAKRGQDVALRCDPISGHVSLFWYQQALGQGPEFLTYFQNEAQLDKSGLPSDRFFAERPEGSVSTLKIQRTQQEDSAVYLCASTPGGTSYNEQFFGPGTRLTVL.

J is TRBJ2-2 and V is TRBV7-3; tentative D call: TRBD2 (6 bases). The CDR3 runs to 16 residues. Per the germline V gene, CDR1 is SGHTA and CDR2 is FQGTGA. Deletions cut 3 bases from V and 5 bases from J, with 16 bases between. The CDR3 bases are TGTGCCAGCAGCTTCCCTCCCAGAGGAGGGACCGGGGAGCTGTTTTTT. This gives the protein CASSFPPRGGTGELFF.

The chain carries TRBV11-1 and TRBJ1-1, with D unclear. CDR1 is SGHAT and CDR2 is FQDESV in the germline V gene (reference sequence). Trimming shortened V by 3 bases and J by 5 bases, and 13 bases separated the two germline ends. The CDR3 consists of 14 residues. DNA of the CDR3: TGTGCCAGCAGCTTGTTACGAGACATGACTGAAGCTTTCTTT. This sequence encodes CASSLLRDMTEAFF.

This clone was observed a handful of times. V and J are TRBV7-3 and TRBJ2-2, with a possible D match to TRBD1 (6 bases). Trimming left V 1 base short and J 6 bases short, with 15 bases between. CDR1 is SGHTA and CDR2 is FQGTGA in the germline V gene. This CDR3 region has 16 residues. Written as DNA, the CDR3 is TGTGCCAGCAGCTTAAACGGCAGGGGATTCCCCGGGGAGCTGTTTTTT. Protein: CASSLNGRGFPGELFF.

The chain uses TRBV5-5 and TRBJ2-7; D gene ambiguous. Germline loops: CDR1 SGHKS, CDR2 YYEKEE (reference sequence). This CDR3 has 13 residues. V lost 4 bases and J lost 2, with 10 bases in between. The CDR3: CASSKGITYEQYF. In nucleotides, the CDR3 is TGTGCCAGCAGCAAGGGAATAACCTACGAGCAGTACTTC.

The gene calls are TRBV15 and TRBJ1-5, with D hard to call. This CDR3 spans 15 amino acids. Germline V CDR1 and CDR2: LNHNV, YYDKDF (reference sequence). V was pared by 0 bases and J by 0 bases, with 6 bases between. The CDR3 region has the DNA TGTGCCACCAGCAGAGATCCGGGTAGCAATCAGCCCCAGCATTTT. As protein: CATSRDPGSNQPQHF.

The chain links TRBV7-8 to TRBJ1-1; D remains unclear. Germline V gives CDR1 SGHVS, CDR2 FQNEAQ. The V end was cut by 3 bases, the J end by 7 bases, with 18 bases between. The CDR3 has 15 residues. The CDR3 bases are TGTGCCAGCAGCTTCGCCAAGTGGCTGCCAATTGAAGCTTTCTTT. This translates into CASSFAKWLPIEAFF.

V usage is TRBV28 and J usage is TRBJ2-1; 8 positions match TRBD2. There are 14 residues in the CDR3. Germline CDR1 and CDR2: MDHEN and SYDVKM. V gave up 10 bases and J gave up 9 bases; unmatched junction bases: 14. The CDR3 here is CANPRGGGPPEQFF. In nucleotides, the CDR3 is TGTGCCAACCCGAGGGGCGGGGGGCCCCCTGAGCAGTTCTTC.

This chain uses TRBV19 with TRBJ2-7; 9 bases align to TRBD1. This CDR3 spans 15 amino acids. Germline loops: CDR1 LNHDA, CDR2 SQIVND (reference sequence). V shed 1 base and J 1 base; nucleotides not matched to a gene: 2. CDR3 residues: CASSIADRGSYEQYF. The DNA for the CDR3 is TGTGCCAGTAGTATAGCGGACAGGGGATCCTACGAGCAGTACTTC.

The chain uses TRBV29-1 and TRBJ1-1, with D unresolved. The V end lost 4 bases, the J end lost 1 base, and 10 bases lay between the germline ends. The CDR3 totals 13 residues. CDR1 and CDR2 (germline): SQVTM, ANQGSEA. The CDR3 nucleotides are TGCAGCGTTGCAGTGATCCGGAACACTGAAGCTTTCTTT. Translating it yields CSVAVIRNTEAFF.

This clone was counted once. V gene TRBV7-2 combines with J gene TRBJ1-1; D is perhaps TRBD1 (5 bases). V was clipped by 3 bases and J by 7 bases, with 12 bases between them. The CDR3 runs 13 residues. The germline V gene encodes CDR1 SGHTA and CDR2 FQGNSA. The CDR3 reads CASSFRQNLEAFF. The CDR3 nucleotides are TGTGCCAGCAGCTTTCGACAGAACCTTGAAGCTTTCTTT.

This clone was found once. The genes are TRBV16 and TRBJ1-3; the D gene is possibly TRBD1 (5 bases). The CDR3 spans 14 residues. Germline CDR1 KGHSY, CDR2 FQNENV. Deletions cut 4 bases from V and 2 bases from J, with 9 bases between. The CDR3 sequence is CASSRQGAGNTIYF. The CDR3 DNA follows: TGTGCCAGCAGCCGGCAGGGAGCTGGAAACACCATATATTTT.

This chain uses TRBV19 with TRBJ2-6; no clear D. CDR3 length equals 15 residues. The V gene's germline CDR1 is LNHDA and CDR2 SQIVND (reference sequence). Trimming stripped 5 bases from V and 3 bases from J, with 11 bases between. The CDR3 sequence is CASSAHKSGANVLTF. The CDR3 DNA is TGTGCCAGTAGTGCGCACAAGAGTGGGGCCAACGTCCTGACTTTC.

This clone was counted once. The genes are TRBV5-5 and TRBJ2-5; 11 nucleotides line up with TRBD1. The J segment lost 5 bases and the V segment lost 4 bases, leaving 4 bases of the junction unmatched. This CDR3 contains 14 residues. Germline CDR1 SGHKS, CDR2 YYEKEE (reference sequence). CDR3: CASSQRTGGETQYF. CDR3 coding DNA: TGTGCCAGCAGCCAGAGGACAGGGGGCGAGACCCAGTACTTC.

The CDR3 spells CASSPRQEANTEAFF. The CDR3 DNA follows: TGTGCCAGCAGCCCGAGACAGGAGGCTAACACTGAAGCTTTCTTT. This chain links TRBV7-6 with TRBJ1-1, with D possibly TRBD1 on 6 matching bases. This CDR3 comprises 15 residues. Trimming removed 5 bases from V and 2 bases from J, with 15 bases in between. The germline CDR1 and CDR2 sequences are SGHVS and FNYEAQ.

This sequence joins TRBV4-3 and TRBJ2-7; maybe TRBD2 (5 bases). In germline, CDR1 is LGHNA, CDR2 YSLEER. The V end lost 0 bases, the J end lost 5 bases, and 14 bases lay between the germline ends. The CDR3 covers 15 residues. The CDR3 region is CASSQDQDGGNEQYF. CDR3 bases: TGCGCCAGCAGCCAAGATCAAGACGGAGGAAACGAGCAGTACTTC.

The genes are TRBV7-9 and TRBJ2-6, with D hard to call. Trimming cost V 8 bases and J 0 bases, with 8 bases left between them. The CDR3 spans 14 residues. Germline CDR1 and CDR2: SEHNR and FQNEAQ (reference sequence). The CDR3, as DNA: TGTGCCAGCTCCGGATTCTCTGGGGCCAACGTCCTGACTTTC. It translates to CASSGFSGANVLTF.

CDR3 bases: TGTGCCAGCAGCGAGCTCGGGGGGAACACCGGGGAGCTGTTTTTT. Translation: CASSELGGNTGELFF. The gene calls are TRBV9 and TRBJ2-2; TRBD2 is a possible D gene (6 bases). The length of the CDR3 is 15 residues. V lost 3 bases, J lost 1 base, and 10 bases lay in between. The germline CDR1 and CDR2 sequences are SGDLS and YYNGEE.

The J gene is TRBJ2-5, the V gene TRBV5-8; D possibly corresponds to TRBD2 (5 bases). Trimming stripped 4 bases from V and 5 bases from J, with 21 bases between. This CDR3 has 16 amino acids. Per germline, CDR1 SGHTS and CDR2 YDEGEE. CDR3 loop: CASSPGARRFLETQYF. For the CDR3, the DNA is TGTGCCAGCAGCCCCGGCGCGCGGAGGTTTTTGGAGACCCAGTACTTC.

The chain recombines TRBV5-6 with TRBJ2-1; 7 bases are a match to TRBD2. CDR1 and CDR2 from the germline V gene are SGHDT and YYEEEE. V lost 0 bases and J lost 6; bases outside the gene matches: 3. The CDR3 covers 14 residues. The CDR3 sequence: CASSLGTRGNEQFF. CDR3 coding DNA: TGTGCCAGCAGCTTGGGGACTAGGGGCAATGAGCAGTTCTTC.

In this sample, this clone turned up a few times. V and J are TRBV10-2 and TRBJ2-3; D gene uncertain. V gave up 7 bases and J gave up 5 bases, with 13 bases separating them. Germline CDR1 and CDR2: WSHSY and SAAADI. This CDR3 contains 13 residues. CDR3 in amino acids: CASISDGKDTQYF. Here the CDR3 DNA reads TGCGCCAGCATCTCGGACGGAAAAGATACGCAGTATTTT.

The rearrangement links TRBV7-3 to TRBJ2-3; 8 nucleotides line up with TRBD2. Per the germline V gene, CDR1 is SGHTA and CDR2 is FQGTGA. V lost 0 bases to trimming and J lost 0 bases; unmatched junction nucleotides: 8. The CDR3 is 18 amino acids. This chain's CDR3 is CASSLTGGGSSSTDTQYF. The CDR3 nucleotides read TGTGCCAGCAGCTTAACAGGCGGGGGGTCTTCTAGCACAGATACGCAGTATTTT.

This sequence joins TRBV5-8 and TRBJ2-6, with 8 nucleotides matching TRBD1. This CDR3 contains 15 residues. CDR1 is SGHTS, CDR2 YDEGEE, per germline. Trimming removed 5 bases from V and 4 bases from J; junction bases left unmatched: 5. CDR3: CASRTDRAGANVLTF. In nucleotides, the CDR3 is TGTGCCAGCAGGACGGACAGGGCCGGGGCCAACGTCCTGACTTTC.

The chain links TRBV4-1 to TRBJ2-7; the match to TRBD2 covers 7 bases. This CDR3 region has 16 residues. Germline loops: CDR1 MGHRA, CDR2 YSYEKL. V shed 0 bases and J 0 bases; nucleotides not matched to a gene: 5. CDR3 region: CASSQDLGRFSYEQYF. The DNA of the CDR3 is TGCGCCAGCAGCCAAGATCTCGGGAGGTTCTCCTACGAGCAGTACTTC.